Here is one TCR beta chain with its context. This entry is derived from a study of blood T cell repertoires in COVID-19. The junction had 3 bases not matched to a gene; V was cut back by 4 bases and J by 0 bases. The CDR3 is 15 amino acids. CDR1 and CDR2 from the germline V gene are LGHDT and YNNKEL (reference sequence). Profiling relied on immunoSEQ multiplex PCR, and the TCRdb table lists in-frame clones only, not all of them. Seen here are over 150,000 clones, around 80% observed once, and the top ten hold about 7%. Seattle patient enrollment occurred during active infection, with longitudinal follow-up thereafter.

J is TRBJ2-3 and V is TRBV3-1 (or the pseudogene TRBV3-2), with TRBD2 matching 8 bases. The source of this sequence is a woman between 40 and 55 years old with COVID-19, enrolled during active disease. Sequencing was carried out using peripheral blood. The CDR3 region has the DNA TGTGCCAGCAGCCTCACTAGCGGTAGCACAGATACGCAGTATTTT. Translating it yields CASSLTSGSTDTQYF.